The 18 T cell receptor beta chains below come from one sample, sequenced in a study of CD8+ T cells in alopecia areata. Extracted RNA was reverse transcribed, and the resulting cDNA served as sequencing template. Sequenced by immunoSEQ multiplex PCR; TCRdb stores in-frame clones only, minus some. The data show 150,000 to 200,000 clones, 64% seen once. Treatment denoted: oral pan-JAK inhibitor, 5-10 mg twice daily. The specimen was CD4+ T cells sorted from blood, collected at week 49, from a patient treated with tofacitinib. These receptors were taken from a human donor with alopecia areata.

This chain connects TRBV2 to TRBJ2-7, with D tentatively TRBD1 (5 bases). The CDR3 is 15 residues long. Germline V gene lookup returns CDR1 SNHLY and CDR2 FYNNEI. V lost 6 bases and J 0 bases, leaving 15 bases between the germline ends. CDR3 nucleotide sequence: TGTGCCAGCAGCGCGACAGTATCGGGCTCCTACGAGCAGTACTTC. It yields the protein CASSATVSGSYEQYF.

The V call is TRBV5-1, the J call TRBJ2-1; 11 bases match TRBD1. The V and J ends lost 3 bases and 6 bases, in that order; junction bases with no gene match: 8. CDR3 size: 16 residues. The germline V gene encodes CDR1 SGHRS and CDR2 YFSETQ. CDR3 coding DNA: TGCGCCAGCAGCTCCTTTGACGGGACAGGGGGCAATGAGCAGTTCTTC. Translation gives CASSSFDGTGGNEQFF.

V usage is TRBV27 and J usage is TRBJ2-1, with 9 bases lining up with TRBD1. Germline V lookup: CDR1 MNHEY, CDR2 SMNVEV (reference sequence). The CDR3 consists of 16 residues. The V gene end was trimmed by 2 bases and the J gene end by 7 bases; junction bases not matched to a gene: 9. The CDR3 here is CASSLIAAGTGNEQFF. DNA for the CDR3: TGTGCCAGCAGTTTAATAGCTGCCGGGACAGGGAATGAGCAGTTCTTC.

The CDR3 loop reads CAIKSGTSMIGEQFF. CDR3 sequence (DNA): TGTGCCATCAAATCCGGGACGTCAATGATTGGTGAGCAGTTCTTC. The chain couples TRBV2 to TRBJ2-1, with D tentatively TRBD1 or TRBD2 (5 bases each). There are 15 residues in the CDR3. Deletions cut 10 bases from V and 9 bases from J, with 25 bases between. CDR1 and CDR2 (germline): SNHLY, FYNNEI.

The chain is built from TRBV29-1 and TRBJ2-6; 9 bases are a match to TRBD1. The CDR3 is 17 amino acids. The germline gives CDR1 SQVTM, CDR2 ANQGSEA. J lost 0 bases, V lost 3 bases, and 6 bases had no gene match. The CDR3 here is CSVERTGGSSGANVLTF. For the CDR3, the DNA is TGCAGCGTTGAGCGTACAGGGGGCTCCTCTGGGGCCAACGTCCTGACTTTC.

In nucleotides, the CDR3 is TGTGCCAGCAGCGCAGGTTGGGGCTATGGCTACACCTTC. It codes for CASSAGWGYGYTF. V gene TRBV6-6 combines with J gene TRBJ1-2; D unclear. This CDR3 comprises 13 residues. Germline V CDR1 and CDR2: MNHNY, SVGAGI (reference sequence). V gave up 6 bases and J gave up 4 bases, with 12 bases separating them.

About this clone itself: Different DNA sequences within this sample yield the same CDR3. V gene TRBV30 combines with J gene TRBJ1-1, with D uncertain. Germline assignment: CDR1 GTSNPN and CDR2 SVGIG (reference sequence). CDR3 size: 13 residues. V was shortened by 1 base and J by 1 base, with 7 bases between the two germline ends. The chain's CDR3 is CAWSDGANTEAFF. CDR3 bases: TGTGCCTGGAGTGATGGAGCGAACACTGAAGCTTTCTTT. Together with reference TRBV30 and TRBJ1-1, the CDR3 gives the full variable domain: SQTIHQWPATLVQPVGSPLSLECTVEGTSNPNLYWYRQAAGRGLQLLFYSVGIGQISSEVPQNLSASRPQDRQFILSSKKLLLSDSGFYLCAWSDGANTEAFFGQGTRLTVV.

J is TRBJ1-6 and V is TRBV9; 7 nucleotides align to TRBD1. The J segment lost 9 bases and the V segment lost 1 base, leaving 4 bases of the junction unmatched. This CDR3 region has 14 residues. The germline CDR1 and CDR2 sequences are SGDLS and YYNGEE. CDR3 bases: TGTGCCAGCAGCGTACAGGGGGGCGGTTCACCCCTCCACTTT. Translated, it gives CASSVQGGGSPLHF. Full variable domain (missing parts from reference TRBV9 and TRBJ1-6): DSGVTQTPKHLITATGQRVTLRCSPRSGDLSVYWYQQSLDQGLQFLIQYYNGEERAKGNILERFSAQQFPDLHSELNLSSLELGDSALYFCASSVQGGGSPLHFGNGTRLTVT.

The chain carries TRBV9 and TRBJ2-2, with D hard to call. Trimming pared 2 bases from V and 0 bases from J, leaving 8 bases between. Looked up from germline, CDR1 is SGDLS and CDR2 is YYNGEE. The CDR3 runs 15 residues. CDR3 sequence (DNA): TGTGCCAGCAGCGTCCAGCCCGCGAACACCGGGGAGCTGTTTTTT. Translation gives CASSVQPANTGELFF.

The chain is built from TRBV27 and TRBJ1-5, with TRBD1 matching over 9 bases. Unmatched junction bases numbered 8, after V lost 5 bases and J lost 3 bases. The CDR3 is 16 amino acids. The germline CDR1 and CDR2 sequences are MNHEY and SMNVEV (reference sequence). The DNA of the CDR3 is TGTGCCAGCAGTCCAGGACAGGGGAAGTTCAATCAGCCCCAGCATTTT. Its protein is CASSPGQGKFNQPQHF.

V gene TRBV11-3 combines with J gene TRBJ2-7; D is perhaps TRBD2 (6 bases). The germline V gene has CDR1 SGHNT and CDR2 YENEEA. The CDR3 has 17 amino acids. Trimming stripped 5 bases from V and 5 bases from J, with 25 bases between. The CDR3 DNA sequence: TGTGCCAGCAGCCCCTTTACCATCTCGACGGGGGTGGACGAGCAGTACTTC. Amino acids: CASSPFTISTGVDEQYF.

The chain links TRBV15 to TRBJ2-2; possibly TRBD1 for D (5 bases). The ends were cut back, 9 bases at V and 3 bases at J, with 14 bases in the middle. Per germline, CDR1 LNHNV and CDR2 YYDKDF (reference sequence). The CDR3 has 14 residues. CDR3 sequence: CATRLTRDTGELFF. CDR3 DNA: TGTGCCACGAGGCTAACCAGGGACACCGGGGAGCTGTTTTTT.

The chain uses TRBV29-1 and TRBJ2-4; 11 nucleotides agree with TRBD1. Germline V gene data show CDR1 as SQVTM and CDR2 as ANQGSEA. CDR3 length: 15 amino acids. Trimming removed 4 bases from V and 5 bases from J; junction bases left unmatched: 7. The CDR3 here is CSVARTGGVENIQYF. CDR3 DNA: TGCAGCGTTGCTCGGACAGGGGGCGTAGAAAACATTCAGTACTTC.

The chain uses TRBV10-2 and TRBJ2-7, with 8 bases aligning to TRBD1. CDR3 length: 16 residues. With V trimmed by 8 bases and J by 3 bases, 15 bases remained unmatched. CDR1 WSHSY and CDR2 SAAADI come from the germline V gene. CDR3 DNA: TGCGCCAGCCATCCACCCCAGGGGGCGATTCACTACGAGCAGTACTTC. Translated: CASHPPQGAIHYEQYF.

This clone was seen a few times. The rearrangement links TRBV19 to TRBJ1-2; no clear D gene. Germline V gene data show CDR1 as LNHDA and CDR2 as SQIVND (reference sequence). V shed 7 bases and J shed 3 bases, with 15 bases lying between them. The CDR3 is 14 amino acids. This CDR3 is CASILRATDYGYTF. As DNA, the CDR3 is TGTGCCAGTATCCTTCGGGCCACGGACTATGGCTACACCTTC. Full variable domain (rest looked up from reference TRBV19 and TRBJ1-2): DGGITQSPKYLFRKEGQNVTLSCEQNLNHDAMYWYRQDPGQGLRLIYYSQIVNDFQKGDIAEGYSVSREKKESFPLTVTSAQKNPTAFYLCASILRATDYGYTFGSGTRLTVV.

The chain combines TRBV6-1 with TRBJ2-4; a weak D match, TRBD1 (6 bases). V lost 3 bases, J lost 7 bases, and 10 bases lay in between. The CDR3 runs to 13 residues. Germline V lookup: CDR1 MNHNS, CDR2 SASEGT. For the CDR3, the DNA is TGTGCCAGCAGTGAGCACAGGGCTAACATTCAGTACTTC. This encodes CASSEHRANIQYF.

The chain couples TRBV11-2 to TRBJ1-1; TRBD1 matches at 9 bases. Per germline, CDR1 SGHAT and CDR2 FQNNGV. The V segment lost 4 bases and the J segment 4 bases; nucleotides outside the gene matches: 4. This CDR3 has 14 residues. In DNA, the CDR3 is TGTGCCAGCAGCTCACAGGGGGCGAGCACTGAAGCTTTCTTT. As protein: CASSSQGASTEAFF. The full variable domain, in which reference TRBV11-2 and TRBJ1-1 provide the parts outside the CDR3, is EAGVAQSPRYKIIEKRQSVAFWCNPISGHATLYWYQQILGQGPKLLIQFQNNGVVDDSQLPKDRFSAERLKGVDSTLKIQPAKLEDSAVYLCASSSQGASTEAFFGQGTRLTVV.

This rearrangement joins TRBV29-1 to TRBJ1-1; unclear D gene. Trimming cost V 7 bases and J 8 bases, with 8 bases left between them. This CDR3 has 9 residues. Per the germline V gene, CDR1 is SQVTM and CDR2 is ANQGSEA. CDR3 nucleotides: TGCAGCGCACCCCCCGAAGCTTTCTTT. This sequence encodes CSAPPEAFF.